Sequencing of this T cell receptor beta chain was carried out in a study of blood T cell repertoires in COVID-19. Enrollees, roughly 18 to 90 years old, lived in approximately 25 US areas. Participants' own reports of clinical history determined their cohort assignment. The CDR3 has 15 amino acids. V was clipped by 3 bases and J by 10 bases; unmatched bases: 11. CDR1 and CDR2 (germline): LNHNV, YYDKDF (reference sequence). Here immunoSEQ multiplex PCR was the method, and the copy in TCRdb shows in-frame clones only, minus some. Among approximately 260,000 clones, 84% were seen once, and the ten largest hold around 3.7%.

The sequence was collected from a man aged 50 to 60 who had recovered from COVID-19. The material sequenced was PBMCs or T cells enriched from blood (not recorded which). This sequence joins TRBV15 and TRBJ1-4; 7 bases align to TRBD1. CDR3 DNA: TGTGCCACCAGCAGGGAACCGGGACAGTATGCAAAACTGTTTTTT. Translating gives CATSREPGQYAKLFF.